Described below is a single TCR beta chain sequence and its context. V was clipped by 6 bases and J by 2 bases; unmatched bases: 7. The CDR3 is made up of 14 amino acids. Germline values: CDR1 SQVTM, CDR2 ANQGSEA. Investigators isolated RNA and reverse transcribed it into cDNA to act as the sequencing template. The table came from immunoSEQ multiplex PCR; TCRdb's copy has only in-frame clones and leaves some out. Of roughly 170,000 clones listed, around three fifths are singletons. The record originates from a study of CD8+ T cells in alopecia areata. Treatment specified: oral pan-JAK inhibitor, 5-10 mg twice daily.

The chain joins TRBV29-1 to TRBJ2-7; 10 bases match TRBD1. This sequence was found in a human donor with alopecia areata. This specimen consisted of CD8+ T cells sorted from blood, obtained at week 24, from a patient treated with tofacitinib. CDR3: CSVDGTGEAYEQYF. CDR3 bases: TGCAGCGTCGACGGGACAGGGGAGGCCTACGAGCAGTACTTC.